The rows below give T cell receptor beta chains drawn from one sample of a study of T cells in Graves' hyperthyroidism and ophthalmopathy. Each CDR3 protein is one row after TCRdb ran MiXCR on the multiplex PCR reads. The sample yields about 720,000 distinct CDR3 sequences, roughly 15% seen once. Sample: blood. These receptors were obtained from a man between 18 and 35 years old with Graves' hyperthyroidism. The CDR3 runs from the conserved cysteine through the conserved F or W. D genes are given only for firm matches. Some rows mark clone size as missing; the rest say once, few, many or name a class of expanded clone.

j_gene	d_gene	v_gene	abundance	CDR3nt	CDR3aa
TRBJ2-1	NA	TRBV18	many	TGTGCCAGCTCACCAGTCCCGTCCTACAATGAGCAGTTCTTC	CASSPVPSYNEQFF
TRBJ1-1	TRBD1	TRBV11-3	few	TGTGCCAGCAGCTTACAGGGGGATGGTACTGAAGCTTTCTTT	CASSLQGDGTEAFF
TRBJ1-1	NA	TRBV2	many	TGTGCCAGCAGTGAGATCGAGAACACTGAAGCTTTCTTT	CASSEIENTEAFF
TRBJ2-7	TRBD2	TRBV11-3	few	TGTGCCAGCAGTTATGGACTAGCGGGAGACTACGAGCAGTACTTC	CASSYGLAGDYEQYF
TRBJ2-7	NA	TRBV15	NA	TGTGCCACCAGCAGTGGCGGCCAGAGTTTCCACGAGCAGTACTTC	CATSSGGQSFHEQYF
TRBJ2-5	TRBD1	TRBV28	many	TGTGCCAGCAGTCGCGCGGACAGGGGCGGTGAGACCCAGTACTTC	CASSRADRGGETQYF
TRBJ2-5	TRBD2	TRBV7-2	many	TGTGCCAGCAGCTCCATTAGCGGGAGAGGGACCCAGTACTTC	CASSSISGRGTQYF
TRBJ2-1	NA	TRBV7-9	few	TGTGCCAGCAGCCACAGGGTGCATGAGCAGTTCTTC	CASSHRVHEQFF
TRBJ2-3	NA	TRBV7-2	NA	TGTGCCAGCAGCCCGGGCGGCGGGGGCAGTGGGGGTACGCAGTATTTT	CASSPGGGGSGGTQYF
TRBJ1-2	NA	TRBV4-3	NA	TGCGCCGGCAGCCAAGATCGGGTAGGGGGATTGTATGGCTACACCTTC	CAGSQDRVGGLYGYTF
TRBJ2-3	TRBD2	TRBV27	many	TGTGCCAGCAGTTTGGAGAGCGGGAGTCTTACAGATACGCAGTATTTT	CASSLESGSLTDTQYF
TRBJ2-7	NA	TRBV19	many	TGTGCCAGTAGCCTCTCCCGGGACGGCGGCTACGAGCAGTACTTC	CASSLSRDGGYEQYF
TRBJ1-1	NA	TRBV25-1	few	TGTGCCAGCAGTGACGAGGCAGAGAACACTGAAGCTTTCTTT	CASSDEAENTEAFF
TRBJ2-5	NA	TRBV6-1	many	TGTGCCAGCAGTTTCCAGCGGCCGACGGAGACCCAGTACTTC	CASSFQRPTETQYF
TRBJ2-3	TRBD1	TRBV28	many	TGTGCCAGCACCCTCCGGACAGGGGGCACAGATACGCAGTATTTT	CASTLRTGGTDTQYF
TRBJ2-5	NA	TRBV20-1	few	TGCAGTGCTAGAAAAACCAGGGGGGAACAAGAGACCCAGTACTTC	CSARKTRGEQETQYF
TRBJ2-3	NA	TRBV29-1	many	TGCAGCGTTGAACGGGACCCAGGACCAGATACGCAGTATTTT	CSVERDPGPDTQYF
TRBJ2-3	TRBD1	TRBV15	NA	TGTGCCACCAGCAGAGGCGGGACTTTTGAGACAGGGGTAGAAGATACGCAGTATTTT	CATSRGGTFETGVEDTQYF
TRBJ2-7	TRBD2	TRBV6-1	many	TGTGCCAGCAGTGAGTCTAGCGGGAGTCTCGAGCAGTACTTC	CASSESSGSLEQYF
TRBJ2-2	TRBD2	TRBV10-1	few	TGCGCCAGCAGTGGGGGGACTAGCCTTTCCGGGGAGCTGTTTTTT	CASSGGTSLSGELFF